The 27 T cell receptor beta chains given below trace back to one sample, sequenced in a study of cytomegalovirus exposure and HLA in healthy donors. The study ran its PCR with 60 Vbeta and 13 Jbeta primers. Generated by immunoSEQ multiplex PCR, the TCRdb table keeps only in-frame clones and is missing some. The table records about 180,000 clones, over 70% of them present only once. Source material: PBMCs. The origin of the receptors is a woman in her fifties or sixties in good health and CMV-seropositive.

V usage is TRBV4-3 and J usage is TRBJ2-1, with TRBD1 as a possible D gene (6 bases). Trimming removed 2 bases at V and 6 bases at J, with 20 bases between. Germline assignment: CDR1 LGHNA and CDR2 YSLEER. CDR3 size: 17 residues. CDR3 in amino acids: CASSQFPRGQRGNEQFF. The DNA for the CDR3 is TGCGCCAGCAGCCAATTCCCCCGGGGACAAAGGGGCAATGAGCAGTTCTTC.

CDR3 in DNA: TGTGCCAGCTCACCACAGAGGGACAGTAACTATGGCTACACCTTC. This codes for CASSPQRDSNYGYTF. The rearrangement uses TRBV18 and TRBJ1-2; 7 bases are a match to TRBD1. This CDR3 is 15 amino acids long. V trimming: 1 base; J trimming: 1 base; junction bases outside the gene matches: 3. Germline V gene data show CDR1 as KGHSH and CDR2 as LQKENI. The full variable domain, its missing parts supplied by reference TRBV18 and TRBJ1-2, is NAGVMQNPRHLVRRRGQEARLRCSPMKGHSHVYWYRQLPEEGLKFMVYLQKENIIDESGMPKERFSAEFPKEGPSILRIQQVVRGDSAAYFCASSPQRDSNYGYTFGSGTRLTVV.

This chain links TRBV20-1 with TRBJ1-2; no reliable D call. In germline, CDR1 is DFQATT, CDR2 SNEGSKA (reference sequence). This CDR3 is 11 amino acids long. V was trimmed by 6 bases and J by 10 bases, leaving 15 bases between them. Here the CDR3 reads CSAAWESTYTF. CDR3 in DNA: TGCAGTGCGGCCTGGGAGAGTACCTACACCTTC.

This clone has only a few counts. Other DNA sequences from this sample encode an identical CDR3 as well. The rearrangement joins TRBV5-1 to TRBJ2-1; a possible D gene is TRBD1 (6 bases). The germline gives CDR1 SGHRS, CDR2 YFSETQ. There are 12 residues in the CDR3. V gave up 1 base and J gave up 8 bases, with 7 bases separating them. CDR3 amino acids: CASSLPGDEQFF. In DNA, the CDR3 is TGCGCCAGCAGCTTGCCAGGGGATGAGCAGTTCTTC.

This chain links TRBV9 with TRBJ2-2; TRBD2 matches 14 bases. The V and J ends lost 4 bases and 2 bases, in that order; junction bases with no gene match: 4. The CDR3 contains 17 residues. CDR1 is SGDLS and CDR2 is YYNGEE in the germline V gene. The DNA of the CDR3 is TGTGCCAGCAGCTCGGGACTAGCGGGAGTCAACACCGGGGAGCTGTTTTTT. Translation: CASSSGLAGVNTGELFF.

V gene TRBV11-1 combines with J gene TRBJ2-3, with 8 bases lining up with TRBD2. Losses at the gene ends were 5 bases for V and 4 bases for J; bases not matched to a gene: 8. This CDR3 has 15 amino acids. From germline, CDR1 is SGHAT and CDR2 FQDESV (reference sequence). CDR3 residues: CASSPREGLADTQYF. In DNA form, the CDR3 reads TGTGCCAGCAGCCCCCGGGAGGGGCTGGCAGATACGCAGTATTTT.

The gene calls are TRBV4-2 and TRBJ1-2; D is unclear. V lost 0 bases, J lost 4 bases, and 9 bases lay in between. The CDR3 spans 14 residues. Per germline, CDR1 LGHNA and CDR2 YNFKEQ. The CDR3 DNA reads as TGTGCCAGCAGCCAAGACGAACTCCCCTATGGCTACACCTTC. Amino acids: CASSQDELPYGYTF.

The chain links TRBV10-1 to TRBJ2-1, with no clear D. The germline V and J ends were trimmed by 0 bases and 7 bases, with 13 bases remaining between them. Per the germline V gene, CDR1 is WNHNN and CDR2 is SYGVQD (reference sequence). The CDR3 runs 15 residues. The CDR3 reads CASSESRLTGNEQFF. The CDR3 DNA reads TGCGCCAGCAGTGAGTCTAGACTTACTGGTAATGAGCAGTTCTTC.

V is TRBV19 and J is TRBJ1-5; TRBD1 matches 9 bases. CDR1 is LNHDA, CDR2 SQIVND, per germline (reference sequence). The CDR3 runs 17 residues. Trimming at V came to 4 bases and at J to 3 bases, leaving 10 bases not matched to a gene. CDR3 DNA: TGTGCCAGTAGTAGGGGTCCCGGGACAGGGTCCAATCAGCCCCAGCATTTT. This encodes CASSRGPGTGSNQPQHF.

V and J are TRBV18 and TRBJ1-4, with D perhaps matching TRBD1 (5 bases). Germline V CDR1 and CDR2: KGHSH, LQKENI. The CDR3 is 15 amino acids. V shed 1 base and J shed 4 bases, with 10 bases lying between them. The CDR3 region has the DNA TGTGCCAGCTCACCACGCCAGGGCCTTAATGAAAAACTGTTTTTT. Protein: CASSPRQGLNEKLFF. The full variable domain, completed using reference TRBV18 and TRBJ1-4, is NAGVMQNPRHLVRRRGQEARLRCSPMKGHSHVYWYRQLPEEGLKFMVYLQKENIIDESGMPKERFSAEFPKEGPSILRIQQVVRGDSAAYFCASSPRQGLNEKLFFGSGTQLSVL.

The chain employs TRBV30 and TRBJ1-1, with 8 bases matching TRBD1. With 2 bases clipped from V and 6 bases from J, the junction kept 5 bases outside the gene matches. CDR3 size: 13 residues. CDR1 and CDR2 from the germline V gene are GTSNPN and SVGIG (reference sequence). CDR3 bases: TGTGCCTGGAGTAGGACAGGGTTTTCTGAAGCTTTCTTT. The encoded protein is CAWSRTGFSEAFF.

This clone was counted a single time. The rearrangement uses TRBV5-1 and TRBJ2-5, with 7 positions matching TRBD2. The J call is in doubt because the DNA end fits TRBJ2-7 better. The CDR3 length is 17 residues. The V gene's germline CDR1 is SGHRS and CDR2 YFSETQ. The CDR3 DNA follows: TGCGCCAGCAGCTCTAATACCCTTAGCGGGTTGTCCTACGAGCAGTACTTC. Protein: CASSSNTLSGLSYEQYF.

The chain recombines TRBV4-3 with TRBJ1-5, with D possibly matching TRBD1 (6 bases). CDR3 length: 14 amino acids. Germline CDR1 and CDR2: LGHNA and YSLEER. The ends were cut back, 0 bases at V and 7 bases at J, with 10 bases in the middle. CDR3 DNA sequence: TGCGCCAGCAGCCAAGACAGGGGATACCAGCCCCAGCATTTT. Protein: CASSQDRGYQPQHF.

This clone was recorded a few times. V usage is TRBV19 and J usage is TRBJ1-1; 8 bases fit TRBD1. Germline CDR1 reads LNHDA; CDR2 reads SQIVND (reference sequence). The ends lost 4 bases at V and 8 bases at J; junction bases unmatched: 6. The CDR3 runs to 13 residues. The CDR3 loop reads CASSKDRGREAFF. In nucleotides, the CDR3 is TGTGCCAGTAGTAAAGACAGGGGACGAGAAGCTTTCTTT.

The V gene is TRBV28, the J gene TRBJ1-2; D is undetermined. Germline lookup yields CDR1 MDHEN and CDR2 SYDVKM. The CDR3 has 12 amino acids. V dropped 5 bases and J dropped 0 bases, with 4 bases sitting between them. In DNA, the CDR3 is TGTGCCAGCAGTGTAGCTAACTATGGCTACACCTTC. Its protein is CASSVANYGYTF.

The CDR3 loop reads CASTTGLGTEAFF. The CDR3 DNA reads as TGTGCCAGCACCACAGGGTTGGGCACTGAAGCTTTCTTT. The chain couples TRBV2 to TRBJ1-1; the D gene is possibly TRBD1 (6 bases). Trimming took 7 bases from V and 4 from J, leaving 13 bases between them. The CDR3 extends over 13 amino acids. Germline V CDR1 and CDR2: SNHLY, FYNNEI.

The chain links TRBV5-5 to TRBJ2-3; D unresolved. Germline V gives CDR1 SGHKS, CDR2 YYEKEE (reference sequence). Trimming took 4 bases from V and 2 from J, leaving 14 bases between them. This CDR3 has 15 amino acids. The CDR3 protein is CASSLELRPTDTQYF. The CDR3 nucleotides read TGTGCCAGCAGCCTGGAGCTCAGGCCCACAGATACGCAGTATTTT. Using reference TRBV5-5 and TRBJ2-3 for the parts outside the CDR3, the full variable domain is DAGVTQSPTHLIKTRGQQVTLRCSPISGHKSVSWYQQVLGQGPQFIFQYYEKEERGRGNFPDRFSARQFPNYSSELNVNALLLGDSALYLCASSLELRPTDTQYFGPGTRLTVL.

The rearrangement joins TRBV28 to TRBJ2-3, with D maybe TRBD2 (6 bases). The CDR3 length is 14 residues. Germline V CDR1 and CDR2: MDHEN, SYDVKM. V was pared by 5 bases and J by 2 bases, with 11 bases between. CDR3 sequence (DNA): TGTGCCAGCAGTAAGGAGGGCCCCACAGATACGCAGTATTTT. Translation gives CASSKEGPTDTQYF.

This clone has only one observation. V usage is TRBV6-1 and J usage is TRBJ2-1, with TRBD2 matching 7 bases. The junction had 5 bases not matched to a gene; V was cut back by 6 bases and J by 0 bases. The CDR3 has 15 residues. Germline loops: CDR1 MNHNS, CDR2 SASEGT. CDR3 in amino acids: CASRTAGSSYNEQFF. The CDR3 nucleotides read TGTGCCAGCAGGACAGCGGGGAGCTCCTACAATGAGCAGTTCTTC.

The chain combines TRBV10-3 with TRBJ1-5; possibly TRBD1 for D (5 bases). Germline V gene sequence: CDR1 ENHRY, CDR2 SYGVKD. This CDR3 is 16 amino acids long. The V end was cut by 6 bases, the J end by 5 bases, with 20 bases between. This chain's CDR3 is CAISPQIQGNDQPQHF. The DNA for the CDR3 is TGTGCCATCAGCCCACAAATCCAGGGTAACGATCAGCCCCAGCATTTT.

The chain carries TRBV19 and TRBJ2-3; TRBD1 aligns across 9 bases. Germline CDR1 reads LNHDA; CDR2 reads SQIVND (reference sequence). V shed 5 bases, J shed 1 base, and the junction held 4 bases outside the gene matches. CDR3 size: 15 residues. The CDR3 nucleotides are TGTGCCAGTAGTCCCCGGACAGGGGGCACAGATACGCAGTATTTT. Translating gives CASSPRTGGTDTQYF.

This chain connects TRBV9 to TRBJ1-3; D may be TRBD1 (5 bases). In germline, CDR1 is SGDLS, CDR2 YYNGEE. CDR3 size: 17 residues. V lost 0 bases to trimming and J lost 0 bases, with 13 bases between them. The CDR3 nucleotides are TGTGCCAGCAGCGTAGCAGACAGTTCCTTCTCTGGAAACACCATATATTTT. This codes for CASSVADSSFSGNTIYF. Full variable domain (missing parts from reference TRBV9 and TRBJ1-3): DSGVTQTPKHLITATGQRVTLRCSPRSGDLSVYWYQQSLDQGLQFLIQYYNGEERAKGNILERFSAQQFPDLHSELNLSSLELGDSALYFCASSVADSSFSGNTIYFGEGSWLTVV.

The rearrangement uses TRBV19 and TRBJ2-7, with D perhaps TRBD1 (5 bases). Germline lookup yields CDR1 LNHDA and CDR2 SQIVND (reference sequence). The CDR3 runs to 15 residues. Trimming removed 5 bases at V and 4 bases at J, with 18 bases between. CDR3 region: CASSLGQGGWYEQYF. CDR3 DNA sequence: TGTGCCAGTAGTCTGGGCCAGGGTGGATGGTACGAGCAGTACTTC.

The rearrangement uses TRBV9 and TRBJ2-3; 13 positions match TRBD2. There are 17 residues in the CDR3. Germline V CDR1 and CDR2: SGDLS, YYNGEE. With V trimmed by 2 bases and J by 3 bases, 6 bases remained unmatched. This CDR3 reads CASSVRLAGGGTDTQYF. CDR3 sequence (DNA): TGTGCCAGCAGCGTTCGACTAGCGGGGGGTGGGACAGATACGCAGTATTTT.

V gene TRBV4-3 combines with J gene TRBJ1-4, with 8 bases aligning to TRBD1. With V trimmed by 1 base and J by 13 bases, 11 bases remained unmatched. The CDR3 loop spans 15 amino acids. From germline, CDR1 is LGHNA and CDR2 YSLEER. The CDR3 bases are TGCGCCAGCAGCCAAGTGATGGGACAGGACCTAATACTGTTTTTT. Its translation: CASSQVMGQDLILFF.

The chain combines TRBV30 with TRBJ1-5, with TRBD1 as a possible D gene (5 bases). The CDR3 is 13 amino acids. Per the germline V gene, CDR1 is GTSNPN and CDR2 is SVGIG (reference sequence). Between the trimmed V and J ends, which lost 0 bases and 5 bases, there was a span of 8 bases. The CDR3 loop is CAWSVGGDQPQHF. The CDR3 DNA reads TGTGCCTGGAGTGTCGGGGGTGATCAGCCCCAGCATTTT.

Written as DNA, the CDR3 is TGTGCCAGCAGCGAAAGGGGGTTTTCCAATCAGCCCCAGCATTTT. It codes for CASSERGFSNQPQHF. V gene TRBV7-2 combines with J gene TRBJ1-5; tentative D call: TRBD1 (6 bases). V was clipped by 5 bases and J by 3 bases, with 14 bases between them. The V gene's germline CDR1 is SGHTA and CDR2 FQGNSA. CDR3 size: 15 residues.